This is a list of T cell receptor beta chains from one sample in a study of blood T cell repertoires in COVID-19. Repertoires were generated with immunoSEQ multiplex PCR, while TCRdb's copy carries only in-frame clones and drops some. This sample yields 250,000 to 350,000 clones, of which 80% to 90% are seen a single time; approximately 8% belongs to the top ten. Sequenced sample: peripheral blood. Receptors were obtained from a woman between 50 and 59 years old who had recovered from COVID-19. The CDR3 runs from the conserved cysteine through the conserved F or W. A D gene is named only where the DNA matches it firmly. Clone sizes are given selectively: once, few, many, or a class where the clone is expanded.

j_call,clone_size,d_call,v_call,cdr3_nt,cdr3_aa
TRBJ2-3,NA,TRBD2,TRBV6-2/TRBV6-3,TGTGCCAGCAGCCCTTTAGCGGGGGAGACCACAGATACGCAGTATTTT,CASSPLAGETTDTQYF
TRBJ1-4,NA,TRBD1,TRBV19,TGTGCCAGTAGTTCCACAGGGGACGGGGAAAAACTGTTTTTT,CASSSTGDGEKLFF
TRBJ1-1,NA,NA,TRBV30,TGTGCCTGGAGTGGCCAGGTAAGGTCACTCGAGAGTGAAGCTTTCTTT,CAWSGQVRSLESEAFF
TRBJ1-1,NA,NA,TRBV9,TGTGCCAGCAGCGTAGGACACGGACAAGTGATTGAAGCTTTCTTT,CASSVGHGQVIEAFF
TRBJ1-2,NA,TRBD1,TRBV19,TGTGCCAGTAGTATGGATCTCGGCGGACAGGGCGACTATGGCTACACCTTC,CASSMDLGGQGDYGYTF
TRBJ2-1,few,TRBD1,TRBV5-1,TGCGCCAGCAGCTTGGACAGGGGGCGAGGGAAAAATGAGCAGTTCTTC,CASSLDRGRGKNEQFF
TRBJ2-7,NA,NA,TRBV4-3,TGCGCCAGCAGCCAAGAGGAGAGGGATTACGAGCAGTACTTC,CASSQEERDYEQYF
TRBJ2-1,NA,TRBD2,TRBV7-2,TGTGCCAGCAGCCCGACTAGCGGGAGAACCCGGAATGAGCAGTTCTTC,CASSPTSGRTRNEQFF
TRBJ2-5,few,TRBD2,TRBV7-2,TGTGCCAGCACCCCGCAACCGGGACTAGCGGAAACACAAGAGACCCAGTACTTC,CASTPQPGLAETQETQYF
TRBJ1-1,NA,NA,TRBV7-9,TGTGCCAGCAGACCGCAAAAAGGGGGAGCTTTCTTT,CASRPQKGGAFF
TRBJ2-5,NA,NA,TRBV18,TGTGCCAGCTCACCACCGGTGGCAGAAGAGACCCAGTACTTC,CASSPPVAEETQYF
TRBJ1-5,NA,NA,TRBV14,TGTGCCAGCAGCCAAGATCGTTCGGTCTATAGCAATCAGCCCCAGCATTTT,CASSQDRSVYSNQPQHF
TRBJ2-1,NA,TRBD2,TRBV19,TGTGCCAGTACTGGCGGGAGGGCCTACGAGCAGTTCTTC,CASTGGRAYEQFF
TRBJ2-5,NA,TRBD2,TRBV7-2,TGTGCCAGCAGCTTATCACTAGCGGGAGCGGGGGAGACCCAGTACTTC,CASSLSLAGAGETQYF
TRBJ2-1,once,NA,TRBV7-2,TGTGCCAGCAGCCCAGACAATGAGCAGTTCTTC,CASSPDNEQFF
TRBJ2-3,NA,NA,TRBV6-5,TGTGCCGGAAGGACAATCCACACAGATACGCAGTATTTT,CAGRTIHTDTQYF
TRBJ2-7,NA,NA,TRBV28,TGTGCCAGCAGTTTGGCGGGGTCCTACGAGCAGTACTTC,CASSLAGSYEQYF
TRBJ2-2,NA,NA,TRBV7-3,TGTGCCAGCAGCTTACTCCCGAGGAGCTCCGGGGAGCTGTTTTTT,CASSLLPRSSGELFF
TRBJ1-1,NA,TRBD1,TRBV4-1,TGCGCCAGCAGCCAAGATGGGACAGGGAAGACTGAAGCTTTCTTT,CASSQDGTGKTEAFF
TRBJ1-2,NA,NA,TRBV6-2/TRBV6-3,TGTGCCAGCAGTTACATGGCAGACAATGGCTACACCTTC,CASSYMADNGYTF
TRBJ1-2,NA,TRBD1,TRBV9,TGTGCCAGCAGCGTCGCCGGGACAGGGTTAGGGGATGGCTACACCTTC,CASSVAGTGLGDGYTF
TRBJ2-2,once,TRBD1,TRBV24-1,TGTGCCACCAGAGCCGGGACAGGGGGCACCGGGGAGCTGTTTTTT,CATRAGTGGTGELFF
TRBJ2-3,NA,NA,TRBV5-4,TGTGCCAGCAGGCAGGGCACAGATACGCAGTATTTT,CASRQGTDTQYF
TRBJ1-5,NA,NA,TRBV3-1/TRBV3-2,TGTGCCAGCAGCCAAGGCTCGGGGAATCAGCCCCAGCATTTT,CASSQGSGNQPQHF
TRBJ2-5,NA,NA,TRBV30,TGTGCCTATAAGGGGGAAAGGGAGACCCAGTACTTC,CAYKGERETQYF
TRBJ2-1,NA,TRBD2,TRBV30,TGTGCCTGGAAAGGGACTAGCGGGCAAGGTGAGCAGTTCTTC,CAWKGTSGQGEQFF